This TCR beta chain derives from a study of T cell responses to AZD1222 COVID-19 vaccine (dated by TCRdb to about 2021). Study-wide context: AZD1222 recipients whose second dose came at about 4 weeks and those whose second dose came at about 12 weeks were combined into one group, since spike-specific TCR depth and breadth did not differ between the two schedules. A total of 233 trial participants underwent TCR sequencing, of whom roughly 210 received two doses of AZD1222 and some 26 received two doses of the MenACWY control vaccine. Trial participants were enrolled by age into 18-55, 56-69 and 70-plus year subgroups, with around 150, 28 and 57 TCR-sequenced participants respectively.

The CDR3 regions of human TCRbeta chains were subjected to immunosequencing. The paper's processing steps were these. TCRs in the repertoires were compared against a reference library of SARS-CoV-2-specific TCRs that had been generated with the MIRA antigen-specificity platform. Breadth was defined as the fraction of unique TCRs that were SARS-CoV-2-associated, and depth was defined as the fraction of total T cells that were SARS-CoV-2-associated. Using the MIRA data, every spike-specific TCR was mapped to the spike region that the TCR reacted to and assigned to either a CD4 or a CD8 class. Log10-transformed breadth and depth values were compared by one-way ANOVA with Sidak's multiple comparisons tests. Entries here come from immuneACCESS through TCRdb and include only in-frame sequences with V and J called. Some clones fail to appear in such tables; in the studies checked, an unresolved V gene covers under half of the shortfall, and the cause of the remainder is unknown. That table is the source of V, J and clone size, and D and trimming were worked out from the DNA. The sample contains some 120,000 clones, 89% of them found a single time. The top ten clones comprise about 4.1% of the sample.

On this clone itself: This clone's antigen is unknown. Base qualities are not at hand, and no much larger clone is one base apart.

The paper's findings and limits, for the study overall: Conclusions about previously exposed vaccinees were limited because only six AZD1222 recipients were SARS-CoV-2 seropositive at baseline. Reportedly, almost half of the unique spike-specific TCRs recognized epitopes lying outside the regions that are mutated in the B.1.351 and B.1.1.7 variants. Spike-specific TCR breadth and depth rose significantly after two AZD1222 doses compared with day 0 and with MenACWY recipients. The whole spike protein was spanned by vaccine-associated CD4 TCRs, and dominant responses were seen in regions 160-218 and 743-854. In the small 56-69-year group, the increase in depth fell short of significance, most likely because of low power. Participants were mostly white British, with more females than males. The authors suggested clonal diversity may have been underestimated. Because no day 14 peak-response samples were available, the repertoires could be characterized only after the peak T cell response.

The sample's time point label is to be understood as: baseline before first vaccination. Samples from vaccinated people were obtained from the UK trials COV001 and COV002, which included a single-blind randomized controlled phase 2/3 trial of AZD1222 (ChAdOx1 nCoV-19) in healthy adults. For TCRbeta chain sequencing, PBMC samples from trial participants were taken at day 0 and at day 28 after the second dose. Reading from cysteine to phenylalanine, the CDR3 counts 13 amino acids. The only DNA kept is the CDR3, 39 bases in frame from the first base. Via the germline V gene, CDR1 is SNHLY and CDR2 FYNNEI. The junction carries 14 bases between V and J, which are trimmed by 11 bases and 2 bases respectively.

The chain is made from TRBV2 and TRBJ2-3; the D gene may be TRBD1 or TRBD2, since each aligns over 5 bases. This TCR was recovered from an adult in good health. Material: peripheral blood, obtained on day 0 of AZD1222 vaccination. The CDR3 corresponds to CAGSGLPTDTQYF. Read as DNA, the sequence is TGTGCCGGATCGGGGCTTCCCACAGATACGCAGTATTTT.